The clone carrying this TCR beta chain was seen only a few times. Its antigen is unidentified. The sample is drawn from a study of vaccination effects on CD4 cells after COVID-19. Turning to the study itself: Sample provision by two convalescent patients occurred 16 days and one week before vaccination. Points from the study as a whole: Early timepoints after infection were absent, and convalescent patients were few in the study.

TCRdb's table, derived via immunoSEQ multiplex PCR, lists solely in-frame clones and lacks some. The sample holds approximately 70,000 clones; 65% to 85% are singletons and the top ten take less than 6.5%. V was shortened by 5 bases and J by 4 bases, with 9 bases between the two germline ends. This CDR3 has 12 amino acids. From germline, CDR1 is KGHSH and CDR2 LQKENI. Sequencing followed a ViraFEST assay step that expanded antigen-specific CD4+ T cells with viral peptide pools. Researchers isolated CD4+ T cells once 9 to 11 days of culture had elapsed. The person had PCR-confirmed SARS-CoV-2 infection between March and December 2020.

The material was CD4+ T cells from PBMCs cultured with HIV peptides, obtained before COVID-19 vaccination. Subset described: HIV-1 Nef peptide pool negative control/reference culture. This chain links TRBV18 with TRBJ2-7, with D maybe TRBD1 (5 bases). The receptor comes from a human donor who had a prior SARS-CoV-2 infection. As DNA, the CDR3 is TGTGCCAGCTCAAGGGGTAATTACGAGCAGTACTTC. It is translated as CASSRGNYEQYF.